The 31 T cell receptor beta chains presented below share a single source sample, sequenced in a study of response to subunit inactivated influenza vaccine. MiXCR, run by TCRdb on the RT-PCR reads, gives a single entry per CDR3 protein. Of about 500,000 distinct CDR3 sequences listed, 16% are singletons. This specimen consisted of CD4+ T cells sorted from PBMCs, obtained around 25 months after vaccination. These TCRs come from a man between 50 and 69 years old who received an inactivated influenza vaccine.

This chain connects TRBV28 to TRBJ2-7; 7 bases map to TRBD2. Germline CDR1 and CDR2: MDHEN and SYDVKM. The CDR3 extends over 15 amino acids. With 3 bases clipped from V and 0 bases from J, the junction kept 5 bases outside the gene matches. The CDR3 here is CASSFLGEGSYEQYF. DNA of the CDR3: TGTGCCAGCAGTTTTCTGGGGGAGGGCTCCTACGAGCAGTACTTC.

The rearrangement uses TRBV12-3 or TRBV12-4 and TRBJ2-5; TRBD1 aligns across 8 bases. The CDR3 loop spans 14 amino acids. V dropped 5 bases and J dropped 2; count of bases not matched to a gene: 4. DNA of the CDR3: TGTGCCAGCAGTGCGGACAGGGTGCAAGAGACCCAGTACTTC. As protein: CASSADRVQETQYF.

V gene TRBV7-2 combines with J gene TRBJ2-2; a weak D match, TRBD1 (5 bases). The CDR3 has 13 residues. CDR1 is SGHTA, CDR2 FQGNSA, per germline. Trimming took 5 bases from V and 6 from J, leaving 10 bases between them. CDR3 protein: CASSPGQAGELFF. The CDR3 bases are TGTGCCAGCAGCCCAGGACAAGCCGGGGAGCTGTTTTTT.

This clonotype has at least ten counts. The rearrangement links TRBV24-1 to TRBJ1-2; D remains unclear. The CDR3 spans 15 residues. CDR1 is KGHDR and CDR2 is SFDVKD in the germline V gene. Trimming left V 2 bases short and J 6 bases short, with 15 bases between. CDR3 DNA: TGTGCCACCAGTGATTCAACCACAGCTATAGATGGCTACACCTTC. Protein sequence: CATSDSTTAIDGYTF.

This clonotype has a handful of counts. The chain couples TRBV21-1 to TRBJ2-7; the listed D gene, TRBD1, was not tested against the DNA. TRBV21-1 is labeled a pseudogene. This CDR3 spans 19 amino acids. The DNA for the CDR3 is TGTGCCAGCAGATTGCGTTGGGGGACAGGGGGTAGGACCTTCTACGAGCAGTACTTC. It encodes CASRLRWGTGGRTFYEQYF.

This clonotype was recorded at least ten times. V usage is TRBV2 and J usage is TRBJ2-3, with 8 bases fitting TRBD1. The CDR3 length is 13 residues. With 3 bases clipped from V and 7 bases from J, the junction kept 3 bases outside the gene matches. Germline V gives CDR1 SNHLY, CDR2 FYNNEI. This CDR3 reads CASSDRDRNTQYF. As DNA, the CDR3 is TGTGCCAGCAGTGACCGGGACAGGAATACGCAGTATTTT.

This clonotype was found a few times. This sequence joins TRBV20-1 and TRBJ1-6; D is possibly TRBD1 (5 bases). The CDR3 runs to 15 residues. With 4 bases removed from V and 6 bases from J, the gap between germline ends came to 16 bases. Germline V gene sequence: CDR1 DFQATT, CDR2 SNEGSKA (reference sequence). The CDR3 DNA reads TGCAGTGCTACCCCTGGCGGGACGGCTAATTCACCCCTCCACTTT. The encoded protein is CSATPGGTANSPLHF.

This clonotype was counted only a few times. The chain employs TRBV12-3 or TRBV12-4 and TRBJ1-2, with 10 bases identical to TRBD1. This CDR3 has 15 residues. The V and J ends lost 5 bases and 4 bases, in that order; junction bases with no gene match: 7. The CDR3 nucleotides are TGTGCCAGCAGTGTCCGGGACAGGGGTATCTATGGCTACACCTTC. Translating gives CASSVRDRGIYGYTF.

This chain uses TRBV20-1 with TRBJ2-7, with D hard to call. From germline, CDR1 is DFQATT and CDR2 SNEGSKA (reference sequence). Trimming stripped 0 bases from V and 10 bases from J, with 10 bases between. The CDR3 is 11 amino acids. The CDR3 DNA follows: TGCAGTGCTAGAGATCAGGCAGGACAGTACTTC. It encodes CSARDQAGQYF.

The rearrangement joins TRBV5-1 to TRBJ2-2; 9 nucleotides line up with TRBD2. The V gene end was trimmed by 1 base and the J gene end by 4 bases; junction bases not matched to a gene: 11. The germline gives CDR1 SGHRS, CDR2 YFSETQ. CDR3 length: 18 residues. The CDR3 sequence is CASSLISGRRSGTGELFF. The DNA for the CDR3 is TGCGCCAGCAGCTTGATTAGCGGGAGAAGATCGGGCACCGGGGAGCTGTTTTTT. Together with reference TRBV5-1 and TRBJ2-2, the CDR3 gives the full variable domain: KAGVTQTPRYLIKTRGQQVTLSCSPISGHRSVSWYQQTPGQGLQFLFEYFSETQRNKGNFPGRFSGRQFSNSRSEMNVSTLELGDSALYLCASSLISGRRSGTGELFFGEGSRLTVL.

The J gene is TRBJ2-5, the V gene TRBV20-1; TRBD2 matches at 9 bases. The ends lost 3 bases at V and 3 bases at J; junction bases unmatched: 8. The germline gives CDR1 DFQATT, CDR2 SNEGSKA (reference sequence). The CDR3 runs to 15 residues. The DNA for the CDR3 is TGCAGTGCTAGTCCGGCTAGCGGGATCGAAGAGACCCAGTACTTC. Protein: CSASPASGIEETQYF.

The chain is built from TRBV4-2 and TRBJ2-7; 10 positions match TRBD2. Trimming cost V 0 bases and J 2 bases; bases outside gene matches: 4. The germline V gene encodes CDR1 LGHNA and CDR2 YNFKEQ. The CDR3 totals 16 residues. DNA of the CDR3: TGTGCCAGCAGCCAAGATTGGACTAGCGGACCCTACGAGCAGTACTTC. Protein product: CASSQDWTSGPYEQYF.

V and J are TRBV5-1 and TRBJ2-3; no firm D call. The germline CDR1 and CDR2 sequences are SGHRS and YFSETQ. V was pared by 3 bases and J by 0 bases, with 5 bases between. The CDR3 spans 13 residues. CDR3 sequence: CASSYSSTDTQYF. The CDR3 DNA follows: TGCGCCAGCAGCTATTCGAGCACAGATACGCAGTATTTT.

This clonotype was seen a handful of times. The chain recombines TRBV28 with TRBJ1-2; no definite D call. V was cut by 1 base and J by 13 bases, with 28 bases left in between. The length of the CDR3 is 17 residues. Germline loops: CDR1 MDHEN, CDR2 SYDVKM. The CDR3 coding sequence is TGTGCCAGCAGTTTATTGGCCCCTAGCCCTCGTGGGTCATACCGCACCTTC. Its protein product is CASSLLAPSPRGSYRTF.

The chain couples TRBV11-2 to TRBJ2-3; D perhaps matches TRBD1 (6 bases). Germline values: CDR1 SGHAT, CDR2 FQNNGV. The germline V and J ends were trimmed by 4 bases and 4 bases, with 9 bases remaining between them. This CDR3 spans 13 amino acids. CDR3 coding DNA: TGTGCCAGCAGCTCGGACAGACCAGATACGCAGTATTTT. It yields the protein CASSSDRPDTQYF.

The J gene is TRBJ1-2, the V gene TRBV24-1; a weak D match, TRBD1 (6 bases). Germline CDR1 and CDR2: KGHDR and SFDVKD. CDR3 length equals 17 residues. The germline V and J ends were trimmed by 5 bases and 1 base, with 19 bases remaining between them. CDR3 DNA: TGTGCCACCAGTGTCCAGACAGGAGCCATTTTTAACTATGGCTACACCTTC. It translates to CATSVQTGAIFNYGYTF.

The chain uses TRBV28 and TRBJ2-7; 11 bases are shared with TRBD1. Per the germline V gene, CDR1 is MDHEN and CDR2 is SYDVKM. The CDR3 totals 15 residues. The J segment lost 2 bases and the V segment lost 6 bases, leaving 6 bases of the junction unmatched. The CDR3: CASSLGTGGTYEQYF. The CDR3 nucleotides read TGTGCCAGCAGCTTAGGGACAGGGGGAACCTACGAGCAGTACTTC.

This clonotype was seen a handful of times. The chain has TRBV20-1 and TRBJ2-1; 14 bases are shared with TRBD2. V lost 5 bases and J lost 6; bases outside the gene matches: 3. Germline loops: CDR1 DFQATT, CDR2 SNEGSKA (reference sequence). The CDR3 length is 14 residues. CDR3 sequence: CSARTSGRRNEQFF. The DNA for the CDR3 is TGCAGTGCTCGGACTAGCGGGAGGCGCAATGAGCAGTTCTTC.

The chain uses TRBV5-1 and TRBJ2-1; D is possibly TRBD1 or TRBD2 (5 bases each). This CDR3 has 13 residues. The ends were cut back, 3 bases at V and 9 bases at J, with 13 bases in the middle. Looked up from germline, CDR1 is SGHRS and CDR2 is YFSETQ. CDR3 sequence (DNA): TGCGCCAGCAGCTCGGGGCAACAGAGTGAGCAGTTCTTC. Translated: CASSSGQQSEQFF.

The V and J genes are TRBV11-2 and TRBJ2-5; 11 bases are shared with TRBD2. Germline V gene sequence: CDR1 SGHAT, CDR2 FQNNGV. This CDR3 comprises 16 residues. V lost 5 bases, J lost 4 bases, and 9 bases stayed unmatched. DNA for the CDR3: TGTGCCAGCAGCCCGACTAGCGGGGCTATGGGAGAGACCCAGTACTTC. Its protein product is CASSPTSGAMGETQYF.

This rearrangement joins TRBV3-1 to TRBJ2-7, with D perhaps TRBD1 (5 bases). The length of the CDR3 is 14 residues. Trimming pared 1 base from V and 2 bases from J, leaving 9 bases between. In germline, CDR1 is LGHDT, CDR2 YNNKEL (reference sequence). Written as DNA, the CDR3 is TGTGCCAGCAGCCAAGCTCAGGGCCCCTACGAGCAGTACTTC. This codes for CASSQAQGPYEQYF.

The chain recombines TRBV5-1 with TRBJ1-5; D gene uncertain. V lost 2 bases and J lost 4, with 7 bases in between. There are 13 residues in the CDR3. Germline CDR1 reads SGHRS; CDR2 reads YFSETQ. The CDR3 sequence: CASSFERNQPQHF. CDR3 sequence (DNA): TGCGCCAGCAGCTTTGAGAGAAATCAGCCCCAGCATTTT.

The rearrangement links TRBV20-1 to TRBJ2-7; 9 positions match TRBD1. The CDR3 sequence is 13 residues long. The V segment lost 6 bases and the J segment 2 bases; nucleotides outside the gene matches: 5. Germline CDR1 DFQATT, CDR2 SNEGSKA (reference sequence). CDR3 in amino acids: CSAGGQGTYEQYF. DNA for the CDR3: TGCAGTGCAGGGGGACAGGGAACCTACGAGCAGTACTTC.

This clonotype was counted only a few times. CDR3 bases: TGTGCCATCAGTGCGGGGCGCGCCTATGGCTACACCTTC. It is translated as CAISAGRAYGYTF. This chain joins TRBV10-3 and TRBJ1-2; tentative D call: TRBD1 (5 bases). Deletions cut 4 bases from V and 4 bases from J, with 10 bases between. The CDR3 is 13 residues long. Germline V gene data show CDR1 as ENHRY and CDR2 as SYGVKD.

This clonotype was observed a handful of times. The chain uses TRBV15 and TRBJ2-2, with D perhaps TRBD2 (6 bases). The CDR3 is made up of 15 amino acids. Trimming shortened V by 5 bases and J by 6 bases, and 16 bases separated the two germline ends. Germline assignment: CDR1 LNHNV and CDR2 YYDKDF (reference sequence). CDR3 sequence (DNA): TGTGCCACCAGCGGCCCCATATCGGGGGCCGGGGAGCTGTTTTTT. This translates into CATSGPISGAGELFF.

The chain joins TRBV3-1 to TRBJ2-1; 9 positions match TRBD2. The CDR3 is made up of 12 amino acids. Germline trimming cut 7 bases from V and 11 bases from J; bases unmatched to any gene: 6. The germline V gene has CDR1 LGHDT and CDR2 YNNKEL (reference sequence). The CDR3 region is CASNPAGGKQFF. In nucleotides, the CDR3 is TGTGCCAGCAACCCAGCGGGGGGTAAGCAGTTCTTC.

The gene calls are TRBV27 and TRBJ1-2; 8 nucleotides line up with TRBD1. The CDR3 extends over 17 amino acids. The V and J ends lost 4 bases and 4 bases, in that order; junction bases with no gene match: 14. Germline-derived CDR1 and CDR2 are MNHEY and SMNVEV (reference sequence). The CDR3 loop is CASSSHRTGRIGYGYTF. The CDR3, as DNA: TGTGCCAGCAGTTCCCATAGGACAGGGAGGATCGGCTATGGCTACACCTTC.

At least ten counts were recorded for this clonotype. The gene calls are TRBV20-1 and TRBJ1-2; no clear D. This CDR3 contains 10 residues. The germline V gene encodes CDR1 DFQATT and CDR2 SNEGSKA (reference sequence). Deletions cut 3 bases from V and 7 bases from J, with 6 bases between. The CDR3 sequence is CSARTTGYTF. CDR3 DNA: TGCAGTGCTAGGACGACTGGCTACACCTTC.

The rearrangement uses TRBV5-1 and TRBJ2-1; TRBD2 agrees at 10 bases. The ends lost 0 bases at V and 7 bases at J; junction bases unmatched: 7. The CDR3 spans 16 residues. Germline CDR1 and CDR2: SGHRS and YFSETQ. CDR3 DNA: TGCGCCAGCAGCTTGGTGGCTAGCGGGGGTAGGAATGAGCAGTTCTTC. Its translation: CASSLVASGGRNEQFF.

V gene TRBV6-1 combines with J gene TRBJ1-6; D call uncertain. The germline V gene encodes CDR1 MNHNS and CDR2 SASEGT. V was pared by 6 bases and J by 9 bases, with 18 bases between. CDR3 size: 15 residues. CDR3 region: CASSPDLAEVSPLHF. In DNA, the CDR3 is TGTGCCAGCAGCCCCGATTTAGCCGAGGTTTCACCCCTCCACTTT.

This clonotype has just a few counts. The chain links TRBV6-1 to TRBJ1-5, with a weak D call TRBD1 (6 bases). V was shortened by 6 bases and J by 3 bases, with 12 bases between the two germline ends. The CDR3 has 14 amino acids. CDR1 and CDR2 from the germline V gene are MNHNS and SASEGT. CDR3 in amino acids: CASSKGGYNQPQHF. CDR3 DNA: TGTGCCAGCAGCAAAGGGGGATACAATCAGCCCCAGCATTTT.